The following is a TCR beta chain sequence with its context. V shed 3 bases and J 6 bases; nucleotides not matched to a gene: 8. The CDR3 spans 15 residues. Germline assignment: CDR1 SEHNR and CDR2 FQNEAQ (reference sequence). In the study's own analysis: Reference gene primer amplification gave nucleated cell count estimates. TCRdb's copy holds only in-frame clones and misses some; the assay was immunoSEQ multiplex PCR. That table is the source of V, J and clone size, and D and trimming were worked out from the DNA. The repertoire consists of some 37,000 clones, with around nine tenths occurring once and the leading ten covering approximately 8.1%. The data stem from a study of blood T cell repertoires in COVID-19. The wider study: Sites in the United States, Italy and Spain provided acute and convalescent COVID-19 samples. Nucleic acid was either cDNA or gDNA, and it came from T cells, B-cell-depleted T cells, or PBMCs.

Sequenced material: peripheral blood. The sequence was collected from a woman aged 70-85 years with acute or convalescent COVID-19. The genes are TRBV7-9 and TRBJ1-3, with 7 positions matching TRBD1. Here the CDR3 reads CASSLLTGQTNTIYF. DNA of the CDR3: TGTGCCAGCAGCTTGCTGACGGGACAGACAAACACCATATATTTT.